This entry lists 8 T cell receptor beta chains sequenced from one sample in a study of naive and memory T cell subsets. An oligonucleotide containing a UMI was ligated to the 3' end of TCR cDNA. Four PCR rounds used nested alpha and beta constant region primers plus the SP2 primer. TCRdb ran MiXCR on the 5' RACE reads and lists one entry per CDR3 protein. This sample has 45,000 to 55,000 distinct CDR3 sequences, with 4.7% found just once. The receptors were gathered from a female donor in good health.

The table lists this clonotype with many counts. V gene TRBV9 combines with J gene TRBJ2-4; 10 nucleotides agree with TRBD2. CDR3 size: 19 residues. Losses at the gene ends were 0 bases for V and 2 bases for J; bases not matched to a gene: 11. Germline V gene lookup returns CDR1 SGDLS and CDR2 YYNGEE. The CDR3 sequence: CASSVALAGDTLTKNIQYF. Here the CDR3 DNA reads TGTGCCAGCAGCGTAGCCCTAGCGGGAGACACCCTAACCAAAAACATTCAGTACTTC.

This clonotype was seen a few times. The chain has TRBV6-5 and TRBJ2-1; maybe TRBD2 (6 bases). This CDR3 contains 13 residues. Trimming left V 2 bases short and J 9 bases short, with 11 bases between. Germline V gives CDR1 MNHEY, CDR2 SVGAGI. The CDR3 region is CASSYPTGGEQFF. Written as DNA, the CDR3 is TGTGCCAGCAGTTACCCGACCGGGGGTGAGCAGTTCTTC.

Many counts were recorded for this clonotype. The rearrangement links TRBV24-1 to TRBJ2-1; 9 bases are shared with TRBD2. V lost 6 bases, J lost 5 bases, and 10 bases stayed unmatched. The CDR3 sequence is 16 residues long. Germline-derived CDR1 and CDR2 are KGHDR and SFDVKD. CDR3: CATSQRRGGGDNEQFF. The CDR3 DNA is TGTGCCACCAGTCAACGGCGAGGCGGGGGGGACAATGAGCAGTTCTTC.

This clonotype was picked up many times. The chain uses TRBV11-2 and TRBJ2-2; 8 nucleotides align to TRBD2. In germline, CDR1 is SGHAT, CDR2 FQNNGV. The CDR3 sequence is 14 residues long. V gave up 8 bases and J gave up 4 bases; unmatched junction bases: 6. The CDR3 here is CASSWTSSTGELFF. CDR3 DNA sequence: TGTGCCAGCTCATGGACTAGCTCCACCGGGGAGCTGTTTTTT.

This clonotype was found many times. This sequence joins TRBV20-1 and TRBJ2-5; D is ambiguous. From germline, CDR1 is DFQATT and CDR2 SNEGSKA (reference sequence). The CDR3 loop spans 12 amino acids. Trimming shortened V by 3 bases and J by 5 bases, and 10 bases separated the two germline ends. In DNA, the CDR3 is TGCAGTGCTAGGATGTCTCGCGAGACCCAGTACTTC. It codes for CSARMSRETQYF.

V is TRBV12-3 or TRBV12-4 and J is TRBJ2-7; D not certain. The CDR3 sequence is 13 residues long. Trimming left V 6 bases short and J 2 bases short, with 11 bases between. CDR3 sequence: CASSQGPPYEQYF. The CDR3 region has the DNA TGTGCCAGCAGCCAAGGACCCCCCTACGAGCAGTACTTC.

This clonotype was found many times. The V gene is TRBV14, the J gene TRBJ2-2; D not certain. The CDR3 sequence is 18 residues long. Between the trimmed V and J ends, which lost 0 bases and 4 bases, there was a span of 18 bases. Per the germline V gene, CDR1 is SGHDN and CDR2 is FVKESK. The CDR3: CASSQDRVAGSSTGELFF. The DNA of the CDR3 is TGTGCCAGCAGCCAAGATCGGGTAGCAGGTTCGAGCACCGGGGAGCTGTTTTTT.

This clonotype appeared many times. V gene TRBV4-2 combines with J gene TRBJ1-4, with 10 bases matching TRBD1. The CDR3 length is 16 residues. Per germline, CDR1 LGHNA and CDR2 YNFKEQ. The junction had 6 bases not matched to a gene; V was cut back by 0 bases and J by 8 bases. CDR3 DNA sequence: TGTGCCAGCAGCCAAGATTGGCCGACAGGGGGCGAAAAACTGTTTTTT. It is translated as CASSQDWPTGGEKLFF.